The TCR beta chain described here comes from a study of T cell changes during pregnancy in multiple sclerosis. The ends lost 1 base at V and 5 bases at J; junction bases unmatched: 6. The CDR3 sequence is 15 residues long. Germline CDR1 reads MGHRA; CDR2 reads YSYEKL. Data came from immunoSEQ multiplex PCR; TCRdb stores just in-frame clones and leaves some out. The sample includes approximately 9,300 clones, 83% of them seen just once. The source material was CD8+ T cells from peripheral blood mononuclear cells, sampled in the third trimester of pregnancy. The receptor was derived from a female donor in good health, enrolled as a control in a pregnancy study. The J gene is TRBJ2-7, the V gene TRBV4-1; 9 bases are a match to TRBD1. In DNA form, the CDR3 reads TGCGCCAGCAGCCAAGGGACAGGGGCAATGGACGAGCAGTACTTC. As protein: CASSQGTGAMDEQYF.